Below, 14 T cell receptor beta chains from the same sample are listed, as sequenced in a study of T cells in Graves' hyperthyroidism and ophthalmopathy. The CDR3 regions of TCR beta were amplified from RNA transcripts. Researchers ran a first-round RT-PCR on the TCR CDR3 using the HTBI primer set. Each CDR3 protein is one row after TCRdb ran MiXCR on the multiplex PCR reads. In the table there are around 800,000 distinct CDR3 sequences, approximately 40% of which are singletons. The sample was blood. The receptors shown here come from a man aged 18 to 30 with Graves' hyperthyroidism.

V is TRBV10-3 and J is TRBJ1-1; the D gene is possibly TRBD1 (5 bases). The germline V gene encodes CDR1 ENHRY and CDR2 SYGVKD. This CDR3 spans 15 amino acids. V was clipped by 10 bases and J by 0 bases, with 18 bases between them. The CDR3 DNA reads TGTGCCAGCTGGAAGGGGCAAGTTATGAACACTGAAGCTTTCTTT. The encoded protein is CASWKGQVMNTEAFF.

This clonotype has a handful of counts. The chain combines TRBV5-4 with TRBJ1-6; 7 bases are shared with TRBD1. This CDR3 region has 14 residues. The J segment lost 9 bases and the V segment lost 3 bases, leaving 6 bases of the junction unmatched. Per the germline V gene, CDR1 is SGHNT and CDR2 is YYREEE (reference sequence). The CDR3 DNA reads TGTGCCAGCAGCTCCGGACAGGATTCTTCACCCCTCCACTTT. This translates into CASSSGQDSSPLHF.

This clonotype occurred many times. The chain has TRBV9 and TRBJ1-4; D is unresolved. Germline V lookup: CDR1 SGDLS, CDR2 YYNGEE. CDR3 length equals 15 residues. V was trimmed by 0 bases and J by 5 bases, leaving 11 bases between them. The CDR3 is CASSVEGRSNEKLFF. In DNA form, the CDR3 reads TGTGCCAGCAGCGTAGAGGGCAGGAGCAATGAAAAACTGTTTTTT.

The CDR3 nucleotides read TGTGCCAGCAGTCACCCGACTAGTAAGGAGGCCCAGTACTTC. This gives the protein CASSHPTSKEAQYF. V usage is TRBV6-5 and J usage is TRBJ2-5; D may be TRBD2 (6 bases). The CDR3 length is 14 residues. Looked up from germline, CDR1 is MNHEY and CDR2 is SVGAGI. With 5 bases removed from V and 9 bases from J, the gap between germline ends came to 19 bases.

The chain recombines TRBV2 with TRBJ1-6; no clear D. V gave up 5 bases and J gave up 10 bases, with 12 bases separating them. There are 13 residues in the CDR3. Germline V gene data show CDR1 as SNHLY and CDR2 as FYNNEI. In DNA, the CDR3 is TGTGCCAGCAGTTGGGGAGTCGGATCACCCCTCCACTTT. Amino acid sequence: CASSWGVGSPLHF.

This chain connects TRBV20-1 to TRBJ1-3, with 9 bases fitting TRBD1. This CDR3 has 14 amino acids. The V segment lost 6 bases and the J segment 4 bases; nucleotides outside the gene matches: 7. Germline V lookup: CDR1 DFQATT, CDR2 SNEGSKA (reference sequence). DNA of the CDR3: TGCAGTGCACTGGACAGGGGTTCCGGAAACACCATATATTTT. Its protein product is CSALDRGSGNTIYF.

The chain recombines TRBV9 with TRBJ1-2; a weak D match, TRBD1 (5 bases). The ends were cut back, 6 bases at V and 8 bases at J, with 17 bases in the middle. The CDR3 contains 13 residues. CDR1 and CDR2 from the germline V gene are SGDLS and YYNGEE. DNA for the CDR3: TGTGCCAGCACCCCTGGGGGTTCGCGGGGCTACACCTTC. Translating gives CASTPGGSRGYTF.

This clonotype was counted many times. The V and J genes are TRBV7-9 and TRBJ2-7; 10 positions match TRBD1. Germline CDR1 is SEHNR and CDR2 is FQNEAQ (reference sequence). The CDR3 has 13 residues. Trimming at V came to 5 bases and at J to 12 bases, leaving 10 bases not matched to a gene. Here the CDR3 reads CASSGQTGGDPYF. In DNA, the CDR3 is TGTGCCAGCAGCGGACAGACAGGGGGCGATCCGTACTTC.

The V gene is TRBV20-1, the J gene TRBJ2-7; TRBD2 matches at 11 bases. The germline V gene has CDR1 DFQATT and CDR2 SNEGSKA (reference sequence). V dropped 6 bases and J dropped 5; count of bases not matched to a gene: 24. The CDR3 has 19 residues. The DNA for the CDR3 is TGCAGTGCGAGTCCCTACCCGACTAGCGGGAAAAGCGGTGGGCACGAGCAGTACTTC. Translated, it gives CSASPYPTSGKSGGHEQYF.

This clonotype was detected once. This sequence joins TRBV7-2 and TRBJ2-1, with D maybe TRBD1 (6 bases). Trimming pared 6 bases from V and 3 bases from J, leaving 9 bases between. This CDR3 comprises 13 residues. Looked up from germline, CDR1 is SGHTA and CDR2 is FQGNSA. The CDR3 DNA sequence: TGTGCCAGCAGGGGGGCCGACTACAATGAGCAGTTCTTC. Translated, it gives CASRGADYNEQFF.

The chain recombines TRBV9 with TRBJ1-5, with 9 bases lining up with TRBD1. In germline, CDR1 is SGDLS, CDR2 YYNGEE. J lost 9 bases, V lost 0 bases, and 10 bases had no gene match. CDR3 length equals 16 residues. As DNA, the CDR3 is TGTGCCAGCAGCGTAGCGGGGGGGACAGGGCCGAGGCCCCAGCATTTT. Protein product: CASSVAGGTGPRPQHF.

The genes are TRBV13 and TRBJ2-5; a weak D match, TRBD2 (5 bases). Germline V gives CDR1 PRHDT, CDR2 FYEKMQ (reference sequence). The V end lost 4 bases, the J end lost 2 bases, and 11 bases lay between the germline ends. There are 14 residues in the CDR3. The CDR3 DNA is TGTGCCAGCAGCTCTTGGGAGATGCAAGAGACCCAGTACTTC. It is translated as CASSSWEMQETQYF.

The V gene is TRBV2, the J gene TRBJ2-6; perhaps TRBD2 as D (5 bases). Between the trimmed V and J ends, which lost 6 bases and 4 bases, there was a span of 7 bases. There are 13 residues in the CDR3. Germline-derived CDR1 and CDR2 are SNHLY and FYNNEI. As DNA, the CDR3 is TGTGCCAGCAGCTGGGAGGGGGCCAACGTCCTGACTTTC. It encodes CASSWEGANVLTF.

For this clonotype: As the CDR3 is not closed by the conserved phenylalanine or tryptophan, this likely results from a read error. This chain links TRBV5-5 with TRBJ2-7, with TRBD1 as a possible D gene (5 bases). Germline CDR1 and CDR2: SGHKS and YYEKEE (reference sequence). Trimming shortened V by 4 bases and J by 7 bases, and 12 bases separated the two germline ends. CDR3 size: 12 residues. CDR3 residues: CASSPWKGEQYS. CDR3 sequence (DNA): TGTGCCAGCAGCCCTTGGAAGGGGGAGCAGTACTCC.